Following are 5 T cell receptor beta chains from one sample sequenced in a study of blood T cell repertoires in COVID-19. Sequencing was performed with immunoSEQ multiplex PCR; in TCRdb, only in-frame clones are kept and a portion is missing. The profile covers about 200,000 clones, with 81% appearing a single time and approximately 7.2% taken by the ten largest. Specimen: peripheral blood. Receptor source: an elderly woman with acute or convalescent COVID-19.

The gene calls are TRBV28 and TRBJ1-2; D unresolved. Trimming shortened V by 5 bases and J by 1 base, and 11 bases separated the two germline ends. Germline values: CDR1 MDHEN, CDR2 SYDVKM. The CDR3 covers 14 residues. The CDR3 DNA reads TGTGCCAGCAGTCCCGCCTCCGGTAACTATGGCTACACCTTC. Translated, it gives CASSPASGNYGYTF.

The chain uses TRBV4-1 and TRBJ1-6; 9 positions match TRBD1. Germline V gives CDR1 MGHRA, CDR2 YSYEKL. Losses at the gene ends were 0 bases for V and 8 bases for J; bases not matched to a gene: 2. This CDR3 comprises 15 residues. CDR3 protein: CASSQETGGYSPLHF. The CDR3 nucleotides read TGCGCCAGCAGCCAAGAGACAGGGGGGTATTCACCCCTCCACTTT.

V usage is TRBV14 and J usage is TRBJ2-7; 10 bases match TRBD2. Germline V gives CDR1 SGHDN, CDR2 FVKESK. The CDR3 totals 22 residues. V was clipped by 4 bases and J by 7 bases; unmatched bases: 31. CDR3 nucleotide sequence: TGTGCCAGCAGCCCCATTATCACTAATACCAGGGTGCGTACTAGCGGGGAGGGGGAGCAGTACTTC. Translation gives CASSPIITNTRVRTSGEGEQYF.

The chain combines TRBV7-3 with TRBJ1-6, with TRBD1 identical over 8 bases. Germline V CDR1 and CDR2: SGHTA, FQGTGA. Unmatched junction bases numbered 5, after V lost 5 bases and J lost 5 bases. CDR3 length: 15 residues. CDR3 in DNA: TGTGCCAGCAGCGGAGACAGGGGTGATAATTCACCCCTCCACTTT. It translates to CASSGDRGDNSPLHF.

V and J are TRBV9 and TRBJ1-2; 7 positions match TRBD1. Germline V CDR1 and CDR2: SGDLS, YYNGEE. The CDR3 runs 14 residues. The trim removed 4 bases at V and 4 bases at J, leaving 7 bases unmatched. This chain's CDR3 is CASSLHRDSYGYTF. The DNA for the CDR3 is TGTGCCAGCAGCCTCCACCGGGACAGCTATGGCTACACCTTC.